Below, 3 T cell receptor beta chains from the same sample are listed, as sequenced in a study of CD8 T cells in Susac syndrome. Reverse transcription of about 0.5 to 1 ug RNA was performed with random hexamers. TCRdb reprocessed the immunoSEQ multiplex PCR reads with MiXCR, giving one entry per CDR3 protein. The table shows around 80,000 distinct CDR3 sequences, with around 94% occurring only once. Sequences were obtained from CD8+ T cells from PBMCs. The receptors originated from a human donor in good health.

V gene TRBV4-1 combines with J gene TRBJ1-2; D gene ambiguous. V was cut by 0 bases and J by 4 bases, with 15 bases left in between. The length of the CDR3 is 16 residues. Germline V gene data show CDR1 as MGHRA and CDR2 as YSYEKL. In DNA, the CDR3 is TGCGCCAGCAGCCAAGAAGCGGCAGGACGAACCTATGGCTACACCTTC. Encoded protein: CASSQEAAGRTYGYTF.

J is TRBJ2-7 and V is TRBV10-3; 9 bases map to TRBD1. V dropped 8 bases and J dropped 4; count of bases not matched to a gene: 6. Looked up from germline, CDR1 is ENHRY and CDR2 is SYGVKD. CDR3 length equals 13 residues. CDR3 sequence: CAIGGTGRYEQYF. For the CDR3, the DNA is TGTGCCATCGGGGGGACAGGGAGATACGAGCAGTACTTC.

The chain links TRBV6-2 or TRBV6-3 to TRBJ2-7, with a tentative D call TRBD1 (6 bases). Germline CDR1 MNHEY, CDR2 SVGEGT. The germline V and J ends were trimmed by 4 bases and 2 bases, with 6 bases remaining between them. CDR3 size: 12 residues. The DNA of the CDR3 is TGTGCCAGCAGTTGGACAGCCTACGAGCAGTACTTC. Its protein is CASSWTAYEQYF.